The 11 T cell receptor beta chains below come from one sample, sequenced in a study of blood T cell repertoires in COVID-19. TCRdb's table, derived via immunoSEQ multiplex PCR, lists solely in-frame clones and lacks some. The sample carries 140,000 to 150,000 clones, around 80% recorded once. Sequenced material: peripheral blood. Every receptor here comes from a woman aged 55-75 years with acute or convalescent COVID-19.

The rearrangement joins TRBV19 to TRBJ1-6, with 8 nucleotides matching TRBD1. This CDR3 has 14 amino acids. Germline CDR1 reads LNHDA; CDR2 reads SQIVND (reference sequence). J was trimmed by 8 bases and V by 6 bases; bases with no gene match: 6. CDR3 DNA: TGTGCCAGTAGGACGACAGGGGTTTATTCACCCCTCCACTTT. Translated, it gives CASRTTGVYSPLHF. The full variable domain, with the rest looked up from reference TRBV19 and TRBJ1-6, is DGGITQSPKYLFRKEGQNVTLSCEQNLNHDAMYWYRQDPGQGLRLIYYSQIVNDFQKGDIAEGYSVSREKKESFPLTVTSAQKNPTAFYLCASRTTGVYSPLHFGNGTRLTVT.

This sequence joins TRBV7-2 and TRBJ1-6, with D perhaps matching TRBD1 (5 bases). The CDR3 loop spans 16 amino acids. Germline loops: CDR1 SGHTA, CDR2 FQGNSA. V gave up 1 base and J gave up 7 bases, with 14 bases separating them. The CDR3 DNA is TGTGCCAGCAGCTTAGTAGGGGTCAGGGCAAATTCACCCCTCCACTTT. Its translation: CASSLVGVRANSPLHF.

The chain employs TRBV7-2 and TRBJ2-1; D may be TRBD2 (5 bases). Trimming cost V 2 bases and J 13 bases, with 18 bases left between them. Germline values: CDR1 SGHTA, CDR2 FQGNSA. The length of the CDR3 is 14 residues. This CDR3 is CASSLLRGLATQFF. In DNA, the CDR3 is TGTGCCAGCAGCTTACTTCGGGGATTAGCGACCCAGTTCTTC.

The chain couples TRBV14 to TRBJ2-1; TRBD2 aligns across 9 bases. V lost 4 bases to trimming and J lost 0 bases; unmatched junction nucleotides: 7. CDR1 SGHDN and CDR2 FVKESK come from the germline V gene. The CDR3 totals 17 residues. CDR3 sequence: CASSRGLAESSYNEQFF. The CDR3 DNA is TGTGCCAGCAGCCGGGGACTAGCAGAAAGCTCCTACAATGAGCAGTTCTTC.

The chain is built from TRBV6-5 and TRBJ2-1, with D possibly being TRBD2 (6 bases). CDR1 is MNHEY, CDR2 SVGAGI, per germline. V dropped 8 bases and J dropped 6 bases, with 14 bases sitting between them. The length of the CDR3 is 13 residues. The CDR3 sequence is CASWRDGPNEQFF. For the CDR3, the DNA is TGTGCCAGCTGGAGGGACGGACCCAATGAGCAGTTCTTC.

This chain joins TRBV4-2 and TRBJ1-6, with D uncertain. This CDR3 spans 13 amino acids. Per the germline V gene, CDR1 is LGHNA and CDR2 is YNFKEQ. V lost 10 bases and J 10 bases, leaving 17 bases between the germline ends. CDR3 residues: CATAREERSPLHF. The CDR3 coding sequence is TGTGCCACCGCTCGGGAGGAGAGATCACCCCTCCACTTT.

The rearrangement uses TRBV28 and TRBJ2-3; 12 bases map to TRBD1. Germline CDR1 reads MDHEN; CDR2 reads SYDVKM. With V trimmed by 5 bases and J by 1 base, 7 bases remained unmatched. This CDR3 region has 17 residues. This CDR3 is CASSQGTGGLGTDTQYF. Here the CDR3 DNA reads TGTGCCAGCAGTCAGGGGACAGGGGGCTTAGGCACAGATACGCAGTATTTT. Together with reference TRBV28 and TRBJ2-3, the CDR3 gives the full variable domain: DVKVTQSSRYLVKRTGEKVFLECVQDMDHENMFWYRQDPGLGLRLIYFSYDVKMKEKGDIPEGYSVSREKKERFSLILESASTNQTSMYLCASSQGTGGLGTDTQYFGPGTRLTVL.

This chain uses TRBV10-2 with TRBJ2-7; possible D gene TRBD2, 6 bases. Germline assignment: CDR1 WSHSY and CDR2 SAAADI. V was trimmed by 2 bases and J by 7 bases, leaving 12 bases between them. CDR3 length equals 13 residues. The chain's CDR3 is CASSEDYAGEQYF. The CDR3 DNA reads TGCGCCAGCAGTGAGGACTACGCGGGGGAGCAGTACTTC.

This chain joins TRBV3-1 (or the pseudogene TRBV3-2) and TRBJ1-2; the D gene is possibly TRBD1 (5 bases). Germline-derived CDR1 and CDR2 are LGHDT and YNNKEL (reference sequence). V lost 1 base, J lost 8 bases, and 11 bases lay in between. The CDR3 runs to 13 residues. The CDR3 coding sequence is TGTGCCAGCAGCCAAGTGGAGGGGCGAGGCTACACCTTC. Protein: CASSQVEGRGYTF.

This chain connects TRBV5-4 to TRBJ1-4; D possibly corresponds to TRBD1 (5 bases). The ends were cut back, 4 bases at V and 7 bases at J, with 17 bases in the middle. Looked up from germline, CDR1 is SGHNT and CDR2 is YYREEE (reference sequence). This CDR3 spans 15 amino acids. The CDR3 DNA is TGTGCCAGCAGCATAGCCGCAGGGCGGGGTGAAAAACTGTTTTTT. Its translation: CASSIAAGRGEKLFF.

The genes are TRBV19 and TRBJ2-1; 14 nucleotides line up with TRBD2. After removal of 6 bases from V and 4 bases from J, the junction contained 26 bases not matched to a gene. Germline V gives CDR1 LNHDA, CDR2 SQIVND (reference sequence). The CDR3 extends over 23 amino acids. CDR3 sequence (DNA): TGTGCCAGTAGCGTCCGGGGCCGAACCGGGACTAGCGGGAGTGCGGTTTCTTACAATGAGCAGTTCTTC. It is translated as CASSVRGRTGTSGSAVSYNEQFF.